This note documents a single T cell receptor beta chain sequence. Its antigen is currently not known. The record has no base qualities; no much larger clone is one base away. For CDR1 and CDR2, the germline V gene (reference sequence) lists SEHNR and FQNEAQ. For this chain, trimming is 5 bases at the V end and 5 bases at the J end, and the number of junction bases without a gene match is 6. The CDR3, cysteine through phenylalanine, is 15 amino acids long. The kept DNA is CDR3 alone, 45 bases in frame from the first base. TCRdb names Illumina HiSeq 1500 as the instrument used. In-frame beta chains were kept once TCRdb had trimmed the public reads at Q25 with fastp and called clones with MiXCR. For every CDR3 protein sequence, its rows merge into one entry that carries the most common genes and DNA. Recorded for this sample are about 240,000 distinct CDR3 sequences; about 12% of them occurred a single time. Of the sample, 1.5% to 2% is held by the ten largest clones.

The entry originates in a study of T cell repertoires in cytomegalovirus infection (dated by TCRdb to the late 2010s). Background on the whole study: Donor HLA type was relevant to the analysis, as public TCR beta signatures indicated carriage of CMV infection together with the matching HLA type. What the authors observed across the whole study: In the ex vivo response, HLA-C-restricted CMV-specific TCR beta clonotypes were dominant, and in two of eight donors the single most frequent clonotype came from this HLA-C-restricted group. In both this cohort and an independent cohort of under 450 donors, the cumulative frequency of public TCR beta family members distinguished carriers of CMV infection plus the relevant HLA type.

The clonotype originates from a human donor in good health (CMV status not recorded). Some clones in this sample may be carry-over from other donors' samples. The sequence joins TRBV7-9 to TRBJ2-5, with TRBD2 identical over 12 junction bases. Source material: PBMCs. The DNA reads as follows: TGTGCCAGCAGCCGACGGACTAGCGGGGTCGAGACCCAGTACTTC. Its product reads: CASSRRTSGVETQYF.